The present TCR beta chain was sequenced within a study of PD-1 and CTLA-4 blockade in melanoma. The CDR3 loop spans 14 amino acids. Trimming cost V 1 base and J 0 bases, with 6 bases left between them. Per germline, CDR1 LGHDT and CDR2 YNNKEL (reference sequence). This table comes from immunoSEQ multiplex PCR, and its TCRdb copy is limited to in-frame clones, with some not included. Of 31,000 or so clones listed, around 89% are singletons. V is TRBV3-1 (or the pseudogene TRBV3-2) and J is TRBJ1-1; D not resolved. This receptor was identified in a human donor with melanoma. The source material was CD8+ T cells from peripheral blood, sampled from a patient given anti-PD-1 treatment. The CDR3: CASSQGLLNTEAFF. Here the CDR3 DNA reads TGTGCCAGCAGCCAAGGGCTGTTGAACACTGAAGCTTTCTTT.